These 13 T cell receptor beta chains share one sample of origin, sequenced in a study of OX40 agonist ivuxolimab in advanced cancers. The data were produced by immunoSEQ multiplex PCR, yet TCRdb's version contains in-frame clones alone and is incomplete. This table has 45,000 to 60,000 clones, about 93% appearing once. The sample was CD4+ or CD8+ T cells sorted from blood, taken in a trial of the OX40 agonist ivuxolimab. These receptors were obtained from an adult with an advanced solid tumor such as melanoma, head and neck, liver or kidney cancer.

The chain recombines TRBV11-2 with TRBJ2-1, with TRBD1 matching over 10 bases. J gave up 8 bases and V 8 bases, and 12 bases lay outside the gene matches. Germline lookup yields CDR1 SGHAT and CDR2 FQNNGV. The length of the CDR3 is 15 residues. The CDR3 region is CASFRYGTGVDEQFF. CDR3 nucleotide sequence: TGTGCCAGCTTTCGGTACGGGACAGGGGTCGATGAGCAGTTCTTC.

The CDR3 loop reads CASSQDRANYGYTF. Written as DNA, the CDR3 is TGCGCCAGCAGCCAAGATAGGGCAAACTATGGCTACACCTTC. The chain uses TRBV4-3 and TRBJ1-2, with D hard to call. CDR3 size: 14 residues. Between the trimmed V and J ends, which lost 0 bases and 2 bases, there was a span of 7 bases. CDR1 is LGHNA, CDR2 YSLEER, per germline.

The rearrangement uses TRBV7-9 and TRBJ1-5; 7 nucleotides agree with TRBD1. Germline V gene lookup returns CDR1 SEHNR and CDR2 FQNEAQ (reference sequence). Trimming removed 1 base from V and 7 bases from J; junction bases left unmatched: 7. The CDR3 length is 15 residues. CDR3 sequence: CASSLVAGGEQPQHF. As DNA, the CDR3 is TGTGCCAGCAGCTTAGTAGCAGGGGGAGAACAGCCCCAGCATTTT.

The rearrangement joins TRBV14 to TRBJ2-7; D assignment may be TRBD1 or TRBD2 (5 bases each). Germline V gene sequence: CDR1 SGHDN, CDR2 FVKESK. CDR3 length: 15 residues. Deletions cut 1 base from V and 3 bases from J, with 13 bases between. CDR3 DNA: TGTGCCAGCAGCCAAGCACCGGGACCCAACTACGAGCAGTACTTC. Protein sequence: CASSQAPGPNYEQYF.

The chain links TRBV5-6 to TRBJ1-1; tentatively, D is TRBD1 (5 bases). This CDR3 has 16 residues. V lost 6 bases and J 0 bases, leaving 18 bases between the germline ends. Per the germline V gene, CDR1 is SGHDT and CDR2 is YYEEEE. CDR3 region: CASIFLGRTMNTEAFF. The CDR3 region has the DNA TGTGCCAGCATCTTCTTGGGACGGACAATGAACACTGAAGCTTTCTTT.

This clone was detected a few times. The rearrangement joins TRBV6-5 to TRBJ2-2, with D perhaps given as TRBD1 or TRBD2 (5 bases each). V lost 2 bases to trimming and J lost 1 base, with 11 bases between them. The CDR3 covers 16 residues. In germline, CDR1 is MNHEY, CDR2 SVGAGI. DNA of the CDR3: TGTGCCAGCAGTTACGAAGGGGAGTGGAACACCGGGGAGCTGTTTTTT. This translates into CASSYEGEWNTGELFF.

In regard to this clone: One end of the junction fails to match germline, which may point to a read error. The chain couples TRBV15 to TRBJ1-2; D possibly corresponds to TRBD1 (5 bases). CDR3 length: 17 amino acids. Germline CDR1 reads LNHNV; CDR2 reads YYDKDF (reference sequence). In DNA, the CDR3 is TGTGCCACCAGCAGAGCGGATTTGTCGGCGCTTGGGACCCAAGACTTCTTC. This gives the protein CATSRADLSALGTQDFF.

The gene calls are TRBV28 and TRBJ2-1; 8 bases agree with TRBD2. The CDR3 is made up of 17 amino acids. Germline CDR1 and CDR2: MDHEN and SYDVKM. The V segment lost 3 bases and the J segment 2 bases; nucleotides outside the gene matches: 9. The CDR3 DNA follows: TGTGCCAGCAGTTTTCATCCTTCGCGGGAGGCCTACAATGAGCAGTTCTTC. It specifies CASSFHPSREAYNEQFF.

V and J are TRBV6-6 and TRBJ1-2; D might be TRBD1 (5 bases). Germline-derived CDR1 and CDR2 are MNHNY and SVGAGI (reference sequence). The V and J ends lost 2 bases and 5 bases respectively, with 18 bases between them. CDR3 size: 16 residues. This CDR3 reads CASSYEGAGIPYGYTF. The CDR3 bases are TGTGCCAGCAGTTACGAAGGGGCCGGGATTCCTTATGGCTACACCTTC.

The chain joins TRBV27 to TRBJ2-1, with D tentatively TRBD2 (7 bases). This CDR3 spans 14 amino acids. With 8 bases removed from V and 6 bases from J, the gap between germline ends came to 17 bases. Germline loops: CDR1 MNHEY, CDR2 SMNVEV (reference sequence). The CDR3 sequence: CASSLGEGGNEQFF. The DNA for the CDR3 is TGTGCCAGCTCCCTGGGGGAGGGGGGCAATGAGCAGTTCTTC.

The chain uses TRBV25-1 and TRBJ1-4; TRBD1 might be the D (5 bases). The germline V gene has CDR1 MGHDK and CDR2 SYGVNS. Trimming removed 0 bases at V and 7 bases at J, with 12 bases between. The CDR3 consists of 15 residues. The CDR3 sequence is CASSEYREEGEKLFF. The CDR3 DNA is TGTGCCAGCAGTGAATACAGGGAGGAAGGTGAAAAACTGTTTTTT. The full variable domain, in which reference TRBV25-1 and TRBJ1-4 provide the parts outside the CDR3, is EADIYQTPRYLVIGTGKKITLECSQTMGHDKMYWYQQDPGMELHLIHYSYGVNSTEKGDLSSESTVSRIRTEHFPLTLESARPSHTSQYLCASSEYREEGEKLFFGSGTQLSVL.

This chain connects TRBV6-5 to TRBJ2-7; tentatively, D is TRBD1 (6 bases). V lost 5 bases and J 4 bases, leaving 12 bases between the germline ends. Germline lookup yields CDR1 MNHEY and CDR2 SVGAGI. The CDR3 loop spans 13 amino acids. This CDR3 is CASSLQGRYEQYF. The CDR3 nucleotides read TGTGCCAGCAGTCTACAGGGAAGGTACGAGCAGTACTTC.

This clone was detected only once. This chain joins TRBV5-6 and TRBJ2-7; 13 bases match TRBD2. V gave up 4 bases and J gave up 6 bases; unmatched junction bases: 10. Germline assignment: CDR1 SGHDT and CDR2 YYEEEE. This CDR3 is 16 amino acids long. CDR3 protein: CASSPGPGLAGIEQYF. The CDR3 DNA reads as TGTGCCAGCAGCCCGGGGCCGGGACTAGCGGGAATCGAGCAGTACTTC.